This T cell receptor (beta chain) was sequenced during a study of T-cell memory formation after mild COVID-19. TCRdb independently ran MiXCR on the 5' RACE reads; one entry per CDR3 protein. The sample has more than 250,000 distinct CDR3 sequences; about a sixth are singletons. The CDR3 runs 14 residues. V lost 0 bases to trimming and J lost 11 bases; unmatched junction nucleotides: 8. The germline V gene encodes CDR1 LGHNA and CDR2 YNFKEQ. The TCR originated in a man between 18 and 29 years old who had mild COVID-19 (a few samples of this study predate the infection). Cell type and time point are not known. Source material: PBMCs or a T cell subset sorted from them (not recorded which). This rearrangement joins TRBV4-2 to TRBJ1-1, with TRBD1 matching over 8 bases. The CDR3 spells CASSQDDRGGEAFF. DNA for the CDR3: TGTGCCAGCAGCCAAGATGACAGGGGAGGCGAGGCTTTCTTT.